Listed here is a single T cell receptor (beta chain). The germline CDR1 and CDR2 sequences are SNHLY and FYNNEI. Trimming took 5 bases from V and 2 from J; bases not matched to a gene: 1. There are 14 residues in the CDR3. The PCR ran on 60 Vbeta and 13 Jbeta primers. The protocol was immunoSEQ multiplex PCR, while the TCRdb copy is restricted to in-frame clones and leaves out a portion. The data contain about 130,000 clones, about 70% of them singletons. This record comes from a study of cytomegalovirus exposure and HLA in healthy donors. This clonotype originated in a middle-aged woman in good health and CMV-seropositive. The sample was PBMCs. This rearrangement joins TRBV2 to TRBJ2-7; 12 nucleotides agree with TRBD2. The DNA of the CDR3 is TGTGCCAGCAGTCCTAGCGGGGGGGCCTACGAGCAGTACTTC. Amino acids: CASSPSGGAYEQYF.